The entry below gives a single T cell receptor beta chain sequence along with its context. The data are from a study of blood T cell repertoires in COVID-19. Study in general: Donors in the United States, Italy and Spain gave samples during acute or convalescent COVID-19. PBMCs, B-cell-depleted T cells, or T cells were the source of the cDNA or gDNA that made up the material.

In the original processing: Counts of nucleated cells, estimated from reference gene primer amplification, were obtained. Only in-frame clones appear in the TCRdb table, and some are missing; sequencing was by immunoSEQ multiplex PCR. Clonal size and the V and J genes are those of that table, whereas D and trimming came from the DNA. The sample lists about 180,000 clones; about 86% were seen once. Seattle's enrolled individuals joined amid active infection and were then monitored longitudinally. The sample consisted of peripheral blood. The source is a woman between 65 and 79 years old with COVID-19, enrolled during active disease.

The CDR3 DNA is TGTGCCAGCAGCCCTAGAGGGAGGGCCGATGAGCAGTTCTTC. It translates to CASSPRGRADEQFF. The chain joins TRBV7-9 to TRBJ2-1; 7 positions match TRBD2. Looked up from germline, CDR1 is SEHNR and CDR2 is FQNEAQ (reference sequence). After removal of 5 bases from V and 8 bases from J, the junction contained 9 bases not matched to a gene. The CDR3 has 14 amino acids.